These 22 T cell receptor beta chains were all obtained from the same sample, sequenced in a study of T cell repertoires in cytomegalovirus infection. No antigen is known for these receptors. TCRdb re-derived calls from the reads in MiXCR, one entry per CDR3 protein. The sample contains around 540,000 distinct CDR3 sequences, roughly a third of which appear only once. The sample in question was cultured PBMCs, obtained from culture after CMV antigen stimulation. The source is a human donor in good health (CMV status not recorded). Some clones in this sample may be carry-over from other donors' samples.

This CDR3 reads CASSDQGVGSNEQFF. CDR3 bases: TGTGCCAGCAGTGATCAGGGCGTAGGAAGTAATGAGCAGTTCTTC. The chain couples TRBV2 to TRBJ2-1, with a possible D match to TRBD1 (5 bases). Germline CDR1 SNHLY, CDR2 FYNNEI. V was trimmed by 3 bases and J by 7 bases, leaving 16 bases between them. The CDR3 extends over 15 amino acids.

This chain uses TRBV9 with TRBJ2-1, with D possibly being TRBD2 (6 bases). This CDR3 region has 15 residues. V lost 0 bases and J 6 bases, leaving 13 bases between the germline ends. Germline lookup yields CDR1 SGDLS and CDR2 YYNGEE. The CDR3 region has the DNA TGTGCCAGCAGCGTAGCTATGCGGGGATTCAATGAGCAGTTCTTC. Protein sequence: CASSVAMRGFNEQFF.

This clonotype has ten or more counts. The chain joins TRBV7-2 to TRBJ2-7, with TRBD1 as a possible D gene (5 bases). The CDR3 runs to 16 residues. Germline-derived CDR1 and CDR2 are SGHTA and FQGNSA. Trimming took off 6 bases at V and 3 bases at J, with 21 bases between the two ends. CDR3 DNA sequence: TGTGCCAGCAGGTATAACAGTCAGGGCCTGCTCTACGAGCAGTACTTC. Residues: CASRYNSQGLLYEQYF.

This clonotype was detected only a few times. This chain uses TRBV12-3 or TRBV12-4 with TRBJ2-1, with D possibly being TRBD1 or TRBD2 (6 bases each). This CDR3 comprises 17 residues. V lost 4 bases, J lost 9 bases, and 25 bases lay in between. CDR3 in amino acids: CASSSSLGGTHWGEQFF. In nucleotides, the CDR3 is TGTGCCAGCAGTTCATCACTGGGGGGCACCCATTGGGGTGAGCAGTTCTTC.

This clonotype was counted between two and nine times. The chain is built from TRBV6-1 and TRBJ2-7, with D perhaps TRBD2 (6 bases). The CDR3 is 13 residues long. Looked up from germline, CDR1 is MNHNS and CDR2 is SASEGT. With 9 bases removed from V and 5 bases from J, the gap between germline ends came to 17 bases. CDR3 loop: CASPWRERHEQYF. The CDR3 bases are TGTGCCAGTCCGTGGAGGGAGCGCCACGAGCAGTACTTC.

V gene TRBV6-8 combines with J gene TRBJ2-5, with 10 bases that match TRBD2. The CDR3 is made up of 16 amino acids. V gave up 4 bases and J gave up 6 bases; unmatched junction bases: 11. The germline gives CDR1 MNHGY, CDR2 SAAAGT. The CDR3 DNA reads TGTGCCAGCAGTTCGACCCCTAGCGGGAGAAGGAAGACCCAGTACTTC. Translating gives CASSSTPSGRRKTQYF.

The table lists this clonotype with many counts. V usage is TRBV4-1 and J usage is TRBJ2-1, with D tentatively TRBD2 (5 bases). The germline CDR1 and CDR2 sequences are MGHRA and YSYEKL. The CDR3 is 19 residues long. V lost 0 bases to trimming and J lost 4 bases, with 22 bases between them. CDR3: CASSQDIRAALGPYNEQFF. As DNA, the CDR3 is TGCGCCAGCAGCCAAGATATTAGAGCGGCCCTCGGCCCATACAATGAGCAGTTCTTC.

The table lists this clonotype with a few counts. This chain joins TRBV7-2 and TRBJ2-7; possible D gene TRBD2, 6 bases. The V gene lost 0 bases and the J gene lost 5 bases, with 14 bases spanning the gap. This CDR3 has 15 residues. The V gene's germline CDR1 is SGHTA and CDR2 FQGNSA. The CDR3 DNA is TGTGCCAGCAGCTTAGCGGTGGGGGGTTCTCACGAGCAGTACTTC. Amino acids: CASSLAVGGSHEQYF.

The V gene is TRBV10-3, the J gene TRBJ2-7; D is perhaps TRBD1 (6 bases). Trimming removed 6 bases at V and 2 bases at J, with 11 bases between. Germline V gene data show CDR1 as ENHRY and CDR2 as SYGVKD. The CDR3 has 13 residues. CDR3 amino acids: CAIRGDITYEQYF. The CDR3 coding sequence is TGTGCCATCAGGGGGGACATCACCTACGAGCAGTACTTC.

The chain uses TRBV12-3 or TRBV12-4 and TRBJ2-7; 8 nucleotides agree with TRBD2. This CDR3 contains 13 residues. After removal of 4 bases from V and 7 bases from J, the junction contained 6 bases not matched to a gene. The CDR3 region has the DNA TGTGCCAGCAGTTACAGCGGGAGTGTAGAGCAGTACGTC. Translating it yields CASSYSGSVEQYV.

This clonotype was recorded a few times. This chain links TRBV24-1 with TRBJ2-5, with TRBD2 identical over 10 bases. After removal of 0 bases from V and 5 bases from J, the junction contained 2 bases not matched to a gene. Germline assignment: CDR1 KGHDR and CDR2 SFDVKD. The CDR3 sequence is 15 residues long. Written as DNA, the CDR3 is TGTGCCACCAGTGATTTGCCGACTAGCGGGGAGACCCAGTACTTC. It codes for CATSDLPTSGETQYF.

In its sample, this clonotype was seen many times. The chain recombines TRBV7-2 with TRBJ1-4, with a tentative D call TRBD1 (5 bases). The V end was cut by 4 bases, the J end by 8 bases, with 14 bases between. This CDR3 is 14 amino acids long. Germline-derived CDR1 and CDR2 are SGHTA and FQGNSA. The chain's CDR3 is CASSSGPTTEKLFF. The CDR3 DNA sequence: TGTGCCAGCAGCTCGGGACCGACCACCGAAAAACTGTTTTTT.

The table lists this clonotype with a few counts. The CDR3 loop reads CATGGGGTYNEQFF. In DNA, the CDR3 is TGTGCCACCGGGGGAGGCGGAACCTACAATGAGCAGTTCTTC. The chain links TRBV24-1 to TRBJ2-1; D perhaps matches TRBD2 (6 bases). This CDR3 contains 14 residues. V lost 9 bases, J lost 2 bases, and 13 bases lay in between. Germline assignment: CDR1 KGHDR and CDR2 SFDVKD.

The V call is TRBV4-3, the J call TRBJ1-5; D not resolved. Germline V gives CDR1 LGHNA, CDR2 YSLEER. This CDR3 has 15 amino acids. Trimming removed 0 bases from V and 4 bases from J, with 10 bases in between. The CDR3 region is CASSQDRLLNQPQHF. The CDR3 coding sequence is TGCGCCAGCAGCCAAGACAGACTTTTGAATCAGCCCCAGCATTTT.

The chain has TRBV6-5 and TRBJ2-7, with D possibly being TRBD1 (5 bases). The germline gives CDR1 MNHEY, CDR2 SVGAGI. Trimming took off 2 bases at V and 6 bases at J, with 11 bases between the two ends. The CDR3 spans 13 residues. The CDR3 coding sequence is TGTGCCAGCAGTTACGGCAGGGAAGCCGAGCAGTACTTC. Residues: CASSYGREAEQYF.

About this clonotype: The junction departs from the called germline gene at one end, perhaps through a read error. V and J are TRBV7-8 and TRBJ2-1; D assignment may be TRBD1 or TRBD2 (5 bases each). The germline V gene has CDR1 SGHVS and CDR2 FQNEAQ. The CDR3 has 13 amino acids. The CDR3 reads CASSRDGINDQFF. The CDR3 DNA is TGTGCCAGCAGTCGGGACGGAATTAATGATCAGTTCTTC.

The rearrangement uses TRBV7-8 and TRBJ1-5; D is possibly TRBD1 (5 bases). The CDR3 is 17 amino acids. Trimming cost V 0 bases and J 0 bases, with 12 bases left between them. Germline loops: CDR1 SGHVS, CDR2 FQNEAQ. CDR3 loop: CASSLAVGRNSNQPQHF. Here the CDR3 DNA reads TGTGCCAGCAGCTTAGCGGTGGGGCGGAATAGCAATCAGCCCCAGCATTTT. Looking up the rest from reference TRBV7-8 and TRBJ1-5 gives the full variable domain: GAGVSQSPRYKVAKRGQDVALRCDPISGHVSLFWYQQALGQGPEFLTYFQNEAQLDKSGLPSDRFFAERPEGSVSTLKIQRTQQEDSAVYLCASSLAVGRNSNQPQHFGDGTRLSIL.

The V call is TRBV12-3 or TRBV12-4, the J call TRBJ2-7; D perhaps matches TRBD2 (6 bases). The CDR3 consists of 13 residues. V was trimmed by 5 bases and J by 8 bases, leaving 16 bases between them. As DNA, the CDR3 is TGTGCCAGCAGTCTCGCGGTCGGCGGGAAGCAGTACTTC. It yields the protein CASSLAVGGKQYF.

V usage is TRBV7-2 and J usage is TRBJ1-4, with D possibly matching TRBD1 (6 bases). This CDR3 spans 14 amino acids. Germline V CDR1 and CDR2: SGHTA, FQGNSA. The V end lost 2 bases, the J end lost 7 bases, and 11 bases lay between the germline ends. CDR3 amino acids: CASSLSQGSEKLFF. CDR3 DNA sequence: TGTGCCAGCAGCTTAAGTCAGGGGTCTGAAAAACTGTTTTTT.

In its sample, this clonotype was seen a few times. This chain joins TRBV12-3 or TRBV12-4 and TRBJ1-5, with a tentative D call TRBD1 (6 bases). The V gene lost 7 bases and the J gene lost 6 bases, with 19 bases spanning the gap. This CDR3 comprises 15 residues. CDR3 coding DNA: TGTGCCAGCACCCTAGAAGGGGGGTTGGGTCAGCCCCAGCATTTT. It translates to CASTLEGGLGQPQHF.

The chain carries TRBV7-9 and TRBJ2-7, with D hard to call. V lost 3 bases and J lost 2, with 11 bases in between. This CDR3 region has 14 residues. Germline assignment: CDR1 SEHNR and CDR2 FQNEAQ (reference sequence). The CDR3 nucleotides read TGTGCCAGCAGCTTTCATCTAGAACCCTACGAGCAGTACTTC. Translation gives CASSFHLEPYEQYF.

This clonotype appeared many times. The chain uses TRBV6-1 and TRBJ2-2, with D tentatively TRBD1 (6 bases). The CDR3 is 14 amino acids. V was cut by 7 bases and J by 4 bases, with 13 bases left in between. Germline V lookup: CDR1 MNHNS, CDR2 SASEGT. CDR3 in amino acids: CASIQGRPTGELFF. The CDR3 nucleotides read TGTGCCAGCATCCAGGGGAGACCCACCGGGGAGCTGTTTTTT.